Described below is a single TCR beta chain sequence and its context. The length of the CDR3 is 17 residues. Per the germline V gene, CDR1 is SGHDT and CDR2 is YYEEEE. The V end was cut by 4 bases, the J end by 0 bases, with 19 bases between. This record belongs to a study of a mutant IDH1 vaccine in newly diagnosed glioma. As for the study in general: There were approximately 62% males and around 38% females among treated patients, whose mean age was approximately 44 years.

Measured with immunoSEQ multiplex PCR; TCRdb has only the in-frame clones, and not every one. The table includes 59,000 or so clones, 80% to 95% detected once. Noted time point: baseline, week 1 (first vaccination visit). Sample treatment: pre-vaccination baseline after standard-of-care therapy. Diagnosis in the donors showed new WHO grade 3 or 4 astrocytomas that were IDH1-mutant and ATRX-lost. The TCR comes from a man between 50 and 59 years old with glioma. Sequenced here: PBMCs, sampled from a glioma patient treated with radiotherapy, temozolomide or both. This chain uses TRBV5-6 with TRBJ1-1; a possible D gene is TRBD1 (5 bases). CDR3 sequence (DNA): TGTGCCAGCAGCATGCCCCCAGGGTTTCGGGTGAACACTGAAGCTTTCTTT. It yields the protein CASSMPPGFRVNTEAFF.